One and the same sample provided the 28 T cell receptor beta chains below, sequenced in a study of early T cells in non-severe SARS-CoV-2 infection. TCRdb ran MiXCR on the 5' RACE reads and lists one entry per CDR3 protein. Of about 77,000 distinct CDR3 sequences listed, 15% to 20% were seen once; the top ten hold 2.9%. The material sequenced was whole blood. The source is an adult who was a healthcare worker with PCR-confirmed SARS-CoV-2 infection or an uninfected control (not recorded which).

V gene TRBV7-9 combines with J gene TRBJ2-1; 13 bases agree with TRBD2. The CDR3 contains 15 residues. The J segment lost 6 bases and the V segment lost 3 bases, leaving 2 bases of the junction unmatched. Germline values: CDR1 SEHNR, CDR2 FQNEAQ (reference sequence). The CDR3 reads CASSLGLAGINEQFF. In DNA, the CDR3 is TGTGCCAGCAGCTTGGGACTAGCGGGGATCAATGAGCAGTTCTTC.

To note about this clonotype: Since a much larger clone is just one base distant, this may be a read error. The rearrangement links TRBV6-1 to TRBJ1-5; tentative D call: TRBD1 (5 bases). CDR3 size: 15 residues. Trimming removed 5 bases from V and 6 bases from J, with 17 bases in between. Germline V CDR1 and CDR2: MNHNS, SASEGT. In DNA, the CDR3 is TGTGCCAGCAGTTTATCCATCCCCGGGGGTCAGCCCCAGCATTTT. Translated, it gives CASSLSIPGGQPQHF.

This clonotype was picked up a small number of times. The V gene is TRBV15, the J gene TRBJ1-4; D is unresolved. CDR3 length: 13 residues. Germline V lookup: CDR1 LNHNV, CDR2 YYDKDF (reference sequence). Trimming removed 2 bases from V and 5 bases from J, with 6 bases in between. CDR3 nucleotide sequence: TGTGCCACCAGCAGACCTGGGAATGAAAAACTGTTTTTT. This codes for CATSRPGNEKLFF.

The CDR3 spells CASRGPGRERQETQYF. The CDR3 DNA is TGTGCCAGCAGGGGACCGGGACGGGAGCGCCAAGAGACCCAGTACTTC. This sequence joins TRBV7-9 and TRBJ2-5, with a tentative D call TRBD2 (6 bases). Trimming cost V 6 bases and J 1 base, with 18 bases left between them. Germline loops: CDR1 SEHNR, CDR2 FQNEAQ (reference sequence). There are 16 residues in the CDR3.

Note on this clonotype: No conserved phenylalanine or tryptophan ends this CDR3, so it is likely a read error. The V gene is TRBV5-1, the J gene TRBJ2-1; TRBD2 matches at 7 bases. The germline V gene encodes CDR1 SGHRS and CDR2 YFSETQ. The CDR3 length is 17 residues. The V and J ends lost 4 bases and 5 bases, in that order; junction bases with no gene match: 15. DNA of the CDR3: TGCGCCAGCAGCCTCCCGCCGCTCACTAGCGAGAACAATGAGCAGTTCATC. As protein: CASSLPPLTSENNEQFI.

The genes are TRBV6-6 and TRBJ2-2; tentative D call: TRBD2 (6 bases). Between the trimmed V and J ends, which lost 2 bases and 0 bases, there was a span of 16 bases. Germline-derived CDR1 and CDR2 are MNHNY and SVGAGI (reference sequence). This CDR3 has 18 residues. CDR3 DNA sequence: TGTGCCAGCAGTTACCTCTCTATAGCGGCCGCGAACACCGGGGAGCTGTTTTTT. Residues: CASSYLSIAAANTGELFF.

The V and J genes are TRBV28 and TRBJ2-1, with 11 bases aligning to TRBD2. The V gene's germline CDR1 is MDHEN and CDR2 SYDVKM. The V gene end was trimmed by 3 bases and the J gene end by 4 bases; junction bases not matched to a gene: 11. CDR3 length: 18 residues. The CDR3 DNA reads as TGTGCCAGCAGTTTCATAGCGGGGGGGCCTGGTTTTTACAATGAGCAGTTCTTC. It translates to CASSFIAGGPGFYNEQFF. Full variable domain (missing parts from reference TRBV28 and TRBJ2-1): DVKVTQSSRYLVKRTGEKVFLECVQDMDHENMFWYRQDPGLGLRLIYFSYDVKMKEKGDIPEGYSVSREKKERFSLILESASTNQTSMYLCASSFIAGGPGFYNEQFFGPGTRLTVL.

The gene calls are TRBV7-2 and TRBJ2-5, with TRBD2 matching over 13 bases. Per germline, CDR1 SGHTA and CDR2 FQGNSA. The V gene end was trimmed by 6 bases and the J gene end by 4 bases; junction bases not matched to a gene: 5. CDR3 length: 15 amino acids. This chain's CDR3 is CASRILAGGSETQYF. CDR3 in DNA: TGTGCCAGCAGAATACTAGCGGGGGGGTCAGAGACCCAGTACTTC.

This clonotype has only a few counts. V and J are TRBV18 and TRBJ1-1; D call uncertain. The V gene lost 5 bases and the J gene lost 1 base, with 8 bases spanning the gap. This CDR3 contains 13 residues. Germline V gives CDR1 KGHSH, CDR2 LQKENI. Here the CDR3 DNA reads TGTGCCAGCTCAGGAGAGCAGAACACTGAAGCTTTCTTT. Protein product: CASSGEQNTEAFF. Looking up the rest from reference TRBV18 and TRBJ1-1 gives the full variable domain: NAGVMQNPRHLVRRRGQEARLRCSPMKGHSHVYWYRQLPEEGLKFMVYLQKENIIDESGMPKERFSAEFPKEGPSILRIQQVVRGDSAAYFCASSGEQNTEAFFGQGTRLTVV.

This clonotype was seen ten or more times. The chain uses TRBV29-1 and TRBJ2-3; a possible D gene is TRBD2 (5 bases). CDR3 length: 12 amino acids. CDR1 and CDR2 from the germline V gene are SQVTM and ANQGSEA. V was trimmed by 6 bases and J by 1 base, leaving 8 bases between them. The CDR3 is CSVQEGTDTQYF. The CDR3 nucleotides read TGCAGCGTCCAGGAGGGCACAGATACGCAGTATTTT.

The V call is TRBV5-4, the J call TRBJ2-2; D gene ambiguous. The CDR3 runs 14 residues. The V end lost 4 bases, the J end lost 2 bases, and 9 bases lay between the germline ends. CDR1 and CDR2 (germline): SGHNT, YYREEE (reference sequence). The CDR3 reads CASSRPPNTGELFF. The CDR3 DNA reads TGTGCCAGCAGCCGCCCTCCTAACACCGGGGAGCTGTTTTTT.

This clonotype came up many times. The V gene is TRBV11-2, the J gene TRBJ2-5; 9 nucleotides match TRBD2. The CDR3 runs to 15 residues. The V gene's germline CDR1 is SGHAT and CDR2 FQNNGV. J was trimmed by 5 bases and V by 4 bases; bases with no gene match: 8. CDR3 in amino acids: CASSSSGRFGETQYF. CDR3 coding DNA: TGTGCCAGCAGCTCCAGCGGGAGGTTCGGGGAGACCCAGTACTTC.

The CDR3: CASSSGTAVYTGELFF. The CDR3 bases are TGTGCCAGCAGCTCCGGGACAGCTGTATACACCGGGGAGCTGTTTTTT. The chain couples TRBV12-3 or TRBV12-4 to TRBJ2-2, with 7 bases fitting TRBD1. The CDR3 runs to 16 residues. V lost 6 bases to trimming and J lost 3 bases; unmatched junction nucleotides: 10.

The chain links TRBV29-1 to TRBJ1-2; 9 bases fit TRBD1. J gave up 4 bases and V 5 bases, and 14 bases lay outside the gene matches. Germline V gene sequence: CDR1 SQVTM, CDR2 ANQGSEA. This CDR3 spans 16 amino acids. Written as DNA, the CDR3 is TGCAGCGTTCTAGGACAGGGGCCCCCCCTCTTCTATGGCTACACCTTC. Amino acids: CSVLGQGPPLFYGYTF.

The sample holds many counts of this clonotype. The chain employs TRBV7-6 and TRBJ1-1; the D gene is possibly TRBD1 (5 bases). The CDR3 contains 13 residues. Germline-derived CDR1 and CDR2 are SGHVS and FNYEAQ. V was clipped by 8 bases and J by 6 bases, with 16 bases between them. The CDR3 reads CASSSGAPAEAFF. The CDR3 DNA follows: TGTGCCAGCTCATCCGGGGCGCCAGCTGAAGCTTTCTTT.

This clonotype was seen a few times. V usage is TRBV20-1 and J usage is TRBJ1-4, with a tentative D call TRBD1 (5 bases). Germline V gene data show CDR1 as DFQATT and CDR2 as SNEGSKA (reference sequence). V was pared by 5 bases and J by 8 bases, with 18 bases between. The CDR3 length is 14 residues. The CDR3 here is CSAYQGLTSEKLFF. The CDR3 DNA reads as TGCAGTGCTTACCAGGGACTTACCTCGGAAAAACTGTTTTTT.

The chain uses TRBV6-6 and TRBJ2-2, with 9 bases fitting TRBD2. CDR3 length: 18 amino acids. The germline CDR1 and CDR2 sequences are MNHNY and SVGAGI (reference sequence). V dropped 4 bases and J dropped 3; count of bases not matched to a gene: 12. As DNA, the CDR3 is TGTGCCAGCAGTTCACCCCAACGCGGGAGGGATCACACCGGGGAGCTGTTTTTT. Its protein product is CASSSPQRGRDHTGELFF.

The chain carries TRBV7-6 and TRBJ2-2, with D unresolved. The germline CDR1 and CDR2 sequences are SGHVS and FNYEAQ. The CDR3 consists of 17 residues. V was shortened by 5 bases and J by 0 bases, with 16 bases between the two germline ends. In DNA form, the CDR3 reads TGTGCCAGCAGCCCCATTCCGCAGGAAGCGAACACCGGGGAGCTGTTTTTT. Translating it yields CASSPIPQEANTGELFF.

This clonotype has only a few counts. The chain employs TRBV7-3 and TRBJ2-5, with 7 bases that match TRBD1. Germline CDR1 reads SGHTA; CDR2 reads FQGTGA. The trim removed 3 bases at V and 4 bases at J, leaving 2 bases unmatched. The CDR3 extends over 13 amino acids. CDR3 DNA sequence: TGTGCCAGCAGCTTCTACAGGGGAGAGACCCAGTACTTC. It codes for CASSFYRGETQYF.

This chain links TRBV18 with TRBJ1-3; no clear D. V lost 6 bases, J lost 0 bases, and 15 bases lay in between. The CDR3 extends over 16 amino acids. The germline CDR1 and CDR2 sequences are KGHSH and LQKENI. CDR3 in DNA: TGTGCCAGCTCTGGTCTCCCAAGTGGCTCTGGAAACACCATATATTTT. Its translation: CASSGLPSGSGNTIYF.

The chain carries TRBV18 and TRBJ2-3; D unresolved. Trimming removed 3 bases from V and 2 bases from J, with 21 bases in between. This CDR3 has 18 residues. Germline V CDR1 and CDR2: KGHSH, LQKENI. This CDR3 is CASSPNKGRHLYTDTQYF. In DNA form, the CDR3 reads TGTGCCAGCTCACCCAACAAAGGCAGACACCTTTACACAGATACGCAGTATTTT.

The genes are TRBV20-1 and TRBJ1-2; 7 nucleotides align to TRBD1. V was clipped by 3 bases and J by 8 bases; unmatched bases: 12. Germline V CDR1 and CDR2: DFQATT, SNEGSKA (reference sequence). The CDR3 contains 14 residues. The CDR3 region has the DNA TGCAGTGCTAGCCCATTTGACAGGGCCTGGGGCTACACCTTC. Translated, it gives CSASPFDRAWGYTF.

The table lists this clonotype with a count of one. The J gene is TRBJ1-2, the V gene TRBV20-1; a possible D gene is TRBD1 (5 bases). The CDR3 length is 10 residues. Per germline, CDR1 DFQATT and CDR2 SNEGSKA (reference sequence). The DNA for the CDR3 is TGCAGCCCACAGGCGTATGGCTACACCTTC. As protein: CSPQAYGYTF.

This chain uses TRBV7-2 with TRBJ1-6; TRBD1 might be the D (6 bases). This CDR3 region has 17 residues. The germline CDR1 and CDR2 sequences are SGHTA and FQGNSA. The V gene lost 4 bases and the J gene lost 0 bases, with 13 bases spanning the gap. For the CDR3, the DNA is TGTGCCAGCAGCTGGGAGGGGGGGTTCTCCTATAATTCACCCCTCCACTTT. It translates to CASSWEGGFSYNSPLHF.

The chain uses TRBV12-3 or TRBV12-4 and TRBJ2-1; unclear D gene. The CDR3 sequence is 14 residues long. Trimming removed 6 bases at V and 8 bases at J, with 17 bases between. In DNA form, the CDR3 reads TGTGCCAGCAGCTCCACTGGGCCCCAACATGAGCAGTTCTTC. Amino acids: CASSSTGPQHEQFF.

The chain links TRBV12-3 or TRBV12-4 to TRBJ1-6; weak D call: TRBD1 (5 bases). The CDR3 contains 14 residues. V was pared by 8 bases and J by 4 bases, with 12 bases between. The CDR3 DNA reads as TGTGCCAGCGGAATGACAGTTTATAATTCACCCCTCCACTTT. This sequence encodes CASGMTVYNSPLHF.

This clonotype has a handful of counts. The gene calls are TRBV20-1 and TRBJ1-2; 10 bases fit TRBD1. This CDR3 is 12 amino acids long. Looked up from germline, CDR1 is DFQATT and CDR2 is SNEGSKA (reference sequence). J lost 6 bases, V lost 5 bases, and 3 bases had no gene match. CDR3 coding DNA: TGCAGTGCTCGGACAGGGGGTGATGGCTACACCTTC. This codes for CSARTGGDGYTF.

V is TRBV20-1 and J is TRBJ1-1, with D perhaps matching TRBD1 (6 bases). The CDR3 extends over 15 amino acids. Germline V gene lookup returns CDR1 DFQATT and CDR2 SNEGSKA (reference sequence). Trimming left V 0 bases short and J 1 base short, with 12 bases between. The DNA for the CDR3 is TGCAGTGCTAGAGATGGGGGCAGTTGGAACACTGAAGCTTTCTTT. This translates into CSARDGGSWNTEAFF.